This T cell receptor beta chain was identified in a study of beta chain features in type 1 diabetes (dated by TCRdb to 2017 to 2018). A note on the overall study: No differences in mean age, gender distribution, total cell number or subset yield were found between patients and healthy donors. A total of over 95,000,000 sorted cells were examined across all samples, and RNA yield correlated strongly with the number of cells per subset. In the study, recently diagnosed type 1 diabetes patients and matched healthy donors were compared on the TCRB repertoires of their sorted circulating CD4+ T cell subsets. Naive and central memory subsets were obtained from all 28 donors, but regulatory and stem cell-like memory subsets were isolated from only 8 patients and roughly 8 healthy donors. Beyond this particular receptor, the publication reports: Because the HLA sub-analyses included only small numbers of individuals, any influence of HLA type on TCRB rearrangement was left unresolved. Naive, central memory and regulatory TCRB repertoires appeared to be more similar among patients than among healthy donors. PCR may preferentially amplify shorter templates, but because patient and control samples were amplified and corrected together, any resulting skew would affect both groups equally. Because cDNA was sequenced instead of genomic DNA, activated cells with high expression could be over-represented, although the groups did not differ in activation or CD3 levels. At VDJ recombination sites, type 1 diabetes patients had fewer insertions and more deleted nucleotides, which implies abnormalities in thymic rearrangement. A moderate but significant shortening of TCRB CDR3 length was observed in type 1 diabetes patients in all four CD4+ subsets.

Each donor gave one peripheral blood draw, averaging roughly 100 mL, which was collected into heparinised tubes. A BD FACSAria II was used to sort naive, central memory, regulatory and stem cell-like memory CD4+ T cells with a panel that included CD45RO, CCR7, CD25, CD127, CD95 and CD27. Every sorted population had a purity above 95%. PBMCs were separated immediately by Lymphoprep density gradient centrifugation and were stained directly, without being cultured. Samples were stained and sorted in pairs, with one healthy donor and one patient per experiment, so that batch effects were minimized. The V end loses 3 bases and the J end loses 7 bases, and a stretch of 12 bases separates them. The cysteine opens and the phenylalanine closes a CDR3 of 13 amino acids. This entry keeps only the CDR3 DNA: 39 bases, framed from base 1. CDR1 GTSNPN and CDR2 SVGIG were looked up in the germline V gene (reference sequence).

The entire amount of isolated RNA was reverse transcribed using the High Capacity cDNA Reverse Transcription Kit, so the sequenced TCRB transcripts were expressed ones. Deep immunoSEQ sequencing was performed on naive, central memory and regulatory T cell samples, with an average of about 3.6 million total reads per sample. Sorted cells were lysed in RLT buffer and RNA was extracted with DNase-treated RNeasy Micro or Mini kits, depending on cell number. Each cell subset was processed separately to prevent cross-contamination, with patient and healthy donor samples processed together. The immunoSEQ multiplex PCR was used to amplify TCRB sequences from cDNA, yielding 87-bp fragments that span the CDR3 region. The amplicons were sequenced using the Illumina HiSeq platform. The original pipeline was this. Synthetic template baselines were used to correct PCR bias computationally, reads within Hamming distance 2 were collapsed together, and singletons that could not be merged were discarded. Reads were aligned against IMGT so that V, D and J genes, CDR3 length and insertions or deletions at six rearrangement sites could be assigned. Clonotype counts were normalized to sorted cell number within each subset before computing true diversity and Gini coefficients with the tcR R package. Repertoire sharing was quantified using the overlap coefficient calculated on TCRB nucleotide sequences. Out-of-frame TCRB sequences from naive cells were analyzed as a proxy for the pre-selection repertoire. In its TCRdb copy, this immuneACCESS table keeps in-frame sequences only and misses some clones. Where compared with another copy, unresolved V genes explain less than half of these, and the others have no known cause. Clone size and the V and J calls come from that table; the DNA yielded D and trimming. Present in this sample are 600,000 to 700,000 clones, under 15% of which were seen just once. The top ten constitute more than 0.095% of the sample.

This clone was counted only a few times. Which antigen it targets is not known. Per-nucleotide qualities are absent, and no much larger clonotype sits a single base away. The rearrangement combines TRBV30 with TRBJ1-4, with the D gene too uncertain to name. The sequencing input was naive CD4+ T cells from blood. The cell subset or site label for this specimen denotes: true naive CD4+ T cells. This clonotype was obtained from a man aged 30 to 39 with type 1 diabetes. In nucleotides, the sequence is TGTGCCTGGAGGATAAACAGCTTTGAAAAACTGTTTTTT. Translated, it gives CAWRINSFEKLFF.